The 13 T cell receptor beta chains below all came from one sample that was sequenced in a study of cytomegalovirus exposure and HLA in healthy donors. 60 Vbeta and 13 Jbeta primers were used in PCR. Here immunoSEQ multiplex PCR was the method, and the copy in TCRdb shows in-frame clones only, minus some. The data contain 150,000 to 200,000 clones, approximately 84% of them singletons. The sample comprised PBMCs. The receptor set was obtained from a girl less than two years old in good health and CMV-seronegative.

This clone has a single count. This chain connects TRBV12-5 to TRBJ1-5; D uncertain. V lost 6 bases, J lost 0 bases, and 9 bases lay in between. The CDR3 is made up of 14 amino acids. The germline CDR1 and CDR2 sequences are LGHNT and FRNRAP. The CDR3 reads CASGSGDSNQPQHF. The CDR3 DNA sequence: TGTGCTAGTGGCTCCGGGGATAGCAATCAGCCCCAGCATTTT. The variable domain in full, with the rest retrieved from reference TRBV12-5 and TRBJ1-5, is DARVTQTPRHKVTEMGQEVTMRCQPILGHNTVFWYRQTMMQGLELLAYFRNRAPLDDSGMPKDRFSAEMPDATLATLKIQPSEPRDSAVYFCASGSGDSNQPQHFGDGTRLSIL.

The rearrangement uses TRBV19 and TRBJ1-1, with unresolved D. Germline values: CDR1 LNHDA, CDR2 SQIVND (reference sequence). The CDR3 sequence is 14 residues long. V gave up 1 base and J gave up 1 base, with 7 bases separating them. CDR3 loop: CASSIGPGNTEAFF. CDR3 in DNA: TGTGCCAGTAGTATAGGCCCGGGGAACACTGAAGCTTTCTTT.

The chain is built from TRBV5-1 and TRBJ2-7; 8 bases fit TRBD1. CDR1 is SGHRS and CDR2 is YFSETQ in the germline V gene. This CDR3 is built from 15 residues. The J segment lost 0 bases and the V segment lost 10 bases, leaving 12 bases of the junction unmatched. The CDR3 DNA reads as TGCGCCGATATAAGAACAGGGGGTCCCTCCTACGAGCAGTACTTC. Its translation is CADIRTGGPSYEQYF.

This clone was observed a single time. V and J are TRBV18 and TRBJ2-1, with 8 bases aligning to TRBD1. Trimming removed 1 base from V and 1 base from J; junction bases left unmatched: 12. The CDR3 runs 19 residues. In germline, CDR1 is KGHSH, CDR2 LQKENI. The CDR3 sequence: CASSPLHGQDRGSYNEQFF. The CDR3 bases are TGTGCCAGCTCACCACTGCATGGACAAGACAGGGGTTCCTACAATGAGCAGTTCTTC.

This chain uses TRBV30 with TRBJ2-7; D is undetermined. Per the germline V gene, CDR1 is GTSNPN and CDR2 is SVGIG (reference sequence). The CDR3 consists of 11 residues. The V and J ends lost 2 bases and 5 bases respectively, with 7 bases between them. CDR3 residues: CAWSHTNEQYF. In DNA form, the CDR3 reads TGTGCCTGGAGTCACACAAACGAGCAGTACTTC.

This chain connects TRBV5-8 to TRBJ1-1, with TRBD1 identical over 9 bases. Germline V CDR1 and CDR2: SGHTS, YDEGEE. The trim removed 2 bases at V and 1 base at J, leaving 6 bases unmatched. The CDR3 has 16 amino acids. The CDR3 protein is CASSFYRGQRNTEAFF. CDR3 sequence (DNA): TGTGCCAGCAGCTTTTACAGGGGGCAGAGGAACACTGAAGCTTTCTTT.

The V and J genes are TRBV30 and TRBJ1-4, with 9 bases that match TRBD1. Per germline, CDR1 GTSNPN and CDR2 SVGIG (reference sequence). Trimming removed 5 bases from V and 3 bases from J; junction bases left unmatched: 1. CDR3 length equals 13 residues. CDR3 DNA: TGTGCCTGGGGGACAGGGTCTAATGAAAAACTGTTTTTT. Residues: CAWGTGSNEKLFF.

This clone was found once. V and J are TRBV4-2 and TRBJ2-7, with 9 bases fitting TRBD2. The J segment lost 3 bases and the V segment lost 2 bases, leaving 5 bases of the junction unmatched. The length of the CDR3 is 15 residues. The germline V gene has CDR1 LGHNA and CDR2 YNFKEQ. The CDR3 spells CASSQPLAGFYEQYF. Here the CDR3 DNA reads TGTGCCAGCAGCCAACCCCTAGCGGGATTCTACGAGCAGTACTTC.

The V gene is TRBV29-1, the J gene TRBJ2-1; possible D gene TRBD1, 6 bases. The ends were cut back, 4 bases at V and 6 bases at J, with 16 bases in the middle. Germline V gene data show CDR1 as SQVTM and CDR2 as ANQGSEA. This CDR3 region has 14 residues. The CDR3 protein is CSVGTLRGINEQFF. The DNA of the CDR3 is TGCAGCGTTGGGACGCTTAGGGGGATCAATGAGCAGTTCTTC.

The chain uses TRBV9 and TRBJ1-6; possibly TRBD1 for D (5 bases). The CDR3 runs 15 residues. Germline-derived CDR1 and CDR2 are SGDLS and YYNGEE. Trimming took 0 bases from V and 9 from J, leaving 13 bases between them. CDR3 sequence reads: CASSVVSQGSSPLHF. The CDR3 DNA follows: TGTGCCAGCAGCGTAGTGTCCCAGGGAAGTTCACCCCTCCACTTT.

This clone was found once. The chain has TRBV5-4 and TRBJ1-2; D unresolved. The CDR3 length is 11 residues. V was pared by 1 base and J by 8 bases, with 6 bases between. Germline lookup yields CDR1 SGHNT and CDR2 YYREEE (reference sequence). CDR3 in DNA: TGTGCCAGCAGCTTGAACACCGGCTACACCTTC. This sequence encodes CASSLNTGYTF.

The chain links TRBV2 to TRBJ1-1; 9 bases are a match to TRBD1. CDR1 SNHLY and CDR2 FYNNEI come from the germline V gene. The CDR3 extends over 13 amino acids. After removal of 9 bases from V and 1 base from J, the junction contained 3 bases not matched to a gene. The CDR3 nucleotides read TGTGCCAGGGGACAGGGCCCGAACACTGAAGCTTTCTTT. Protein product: CARGQGPNTEAFF.

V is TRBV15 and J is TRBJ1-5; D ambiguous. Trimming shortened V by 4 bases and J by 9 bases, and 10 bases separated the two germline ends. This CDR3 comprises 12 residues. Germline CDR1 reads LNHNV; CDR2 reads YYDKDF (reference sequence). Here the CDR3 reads CATSKDAGPQHF. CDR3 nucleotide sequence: TGTGCCACCAGCAAAGACGCGGGGCCCCAGCATTTT.